Listed below are T cell receptor beta chains from one sample, sequenced in a study of CXCR3 chemokines and chemotherapy response in bladder cancer. TCRdb passed the PCR reads through MiXCR, listing each CDR3 protein once. Here the sample spans 8,000 to 10,000 distinct CDR3 sequences, 23% being singletons. Sampling was done from a patient whose treatment included neoadjuvant chemotherapy. The receptors stem from a human donor with bladder cancer that did not respond to neoadjuvant chemotherapy. CDR3s include the opening cysteine and the closing phenylalanine or tryptophan. Each record gives: CDR3 DNA, CDR3 protein, V gene, D gene, J gene, clone size. A D gene is named only where the DNA matches it firmly. Rows give clone size only sometimes, using once, few, many, or a class for an expanded clone.

TGTGCCAGCAGCTTTGGGCGGGGGGGATCACAGACCCAGTACTTC CASSFGRGGSQTQYF TRBV7-2 TRBD2 TRBJ2-5 NA
TGTGCCAGCAGTTCAGGGGGAGGCGATGGCTACACCTTC CASSSGGGDGYTF TRBV6-6 TRBD1 TRBJ1-2 once
TGTGCCAGCAGTTTTCCGTTATCTGGTGAGCAGTTCTTC CASSFPLSGEQFF TRBV28 NA TRBJ2-1 NA
TGTGCCAGCAGCTCATCCCCACTAGCGGCGAACACCGGGGAGCTGTTTTTT CASSSSPLAANTGELFF TRBV5-6 TRBD2 TRBJ2-2 many
TGCAGTGCTAGAGATCCGAGAGGGCCTGGAAACACCATATATTTT CSARDPRGPGNTIYF TRBV20-1 NA TRBJ1-3 many
TGTGCCAGCAGCAGGGCCGCCTACAATGAGCAGTTCTTC CASSRAAYNEQFF TRBV2 NA TRBJ2-1 many
TGCAGTGCTGCCCCGGGGACAGGGCGCAATGAGCAGTTCTTC CSAAPGTGRNEQFF TRBV20-1 TRBD1 TRBJ2-1 NA
TGTGCCAGCAGCTTCGGGGGGGGCCAGGGTACGGAAAAACTGTTTTTT CASSFGGGQGTEKLFF TRBV11-2 NA TRBJ1-4 NA
TGCAGTGCTAGAATAGGAGGACTAGCGGTGAGTCGTACGCAGTATTTT CSARIGGLAVSRTQYF TRBV20-1 TRBD2 TRBJ2-3 many
TGTGCCATCAGTGAGTGGGGGGACGGTAATTCACCCCTCCACTTT CAISEWGDGNSPLHF TRBV10-3 NA TRBJ1-6 many
TGTGCCAGTAGTATAGCGGGGCCCGCGAGCACTGAAGCTTTCTTT CASSIAGPASTEAFF TRBV19 NA TRBJ1-1 NA
TGTGCCAGCAGCGAACAGGGTGCAATAGATACGCAGTATTTT CASSEQGAIDTQYF TRBV14 NA TRBJ2-3 many
TGTGCCAGCAAGCGGGGGGTAACTACGGGGGAGCTGTTTTTT CASKRGVTTGELFF TRBV12-3/TRBV12-4 TRBD2 TRBJ2-2 many
TGTGCCAGCAGTACGACAGGGGTAGCTACGCAGTATTTT CASSTTGVATQYF TRBV6-1 TRBD1 TRBJ2-3 medium-sized
TGTGCCAGCAGTTTCGGACTAGTCACAGATACGCAGTATTTT CASSFGLVTDTQYF TRBV12-3/TRBV12-4 TRBD2 TRBJ2-3 many
TGTGCCAGCAGCTCAGGACTAGCGGGGGGGCAGGGTACGCAGTATTTT CASSSGLAGGQGTQYF TRBV7-2 TRBD2 TRBJ2-3 medium-sized
TGTGCCAGCAGCGATGGGGAGACCCAGTACTTC CASSDGETQYF TRBV7-2 NA TRBJ2-5 medium-sized
TGTGCCAGTAGTATAGGCAGGTTCTATAGCAATCAGCCCCAGCATTTT CASSIGRFYSNQPQHF TRBV19 NA TRBJ1-5 medium-sized
TGTGCCAGCAGTTTAGGCCCTGGGGGGGCCTGGGGCTACACCTTC CASSLGPGGAWGYTF TRBV27 NA TRBJ1-2 many
TGTGCTACTGCGAGGGGGAAAGGGAATCAGCCCCAGCATTTT CATARGKGNQPQHF TRBV12-3/TRBV12-4 NA TRBJ1-5 many
TGTGCCACCGCTAAGGATGATAATTCACCCCTCCACTTT CATAKDDNSPLHF TRBV10-3 NA TRBJ1-6 medium-sized
TGCGCCAGCAGCCAAGATTATGGGAGTTTTGGGGGTAACTATGGCTACACCTTC CASSQDYGSFGGNYGYTF TRBV4-3 NA TRBJ1-2 many
TGTGCCAGCAGGGAAGGGGTAAGCAATCAGCCCCAGCATTTT CASREGVSNQPQHF TRBV6-6 NA TRBJ1-5 medium-sized
TGTGCCAGCAGCTTAGAGACTAGCCTGGGCGGGCAGTACTTC CASSLETSLGGQYF TRBV7-2 TRBD2 TRBJ2-7 many
TGTGCCAGCAGCCGCAGGGGGGCGAGGCGGGGGCGCACAGATACGCAGTATTTT CASSRRGARRGRTDTQYF TRBV7-2 NA TRBJ2-3 NA
TGTGTCAGCAGTTCCTATTCAGGGGTATTGAATGAGCAGTTCTTC CVSSSYSGVLNEQFF TRBV7-2 NA TRBJ2-1 NA
TGCGCCAGCAGCCAAGATTATGACGACACAGATACGCAGTATTTT CASSQDYDDTDTQYF TRBV4-3 NA TRBJ2-3 many
TGTGCCAGCAGTTTTGGGGGGCCGACCACTGAAGCTTTCTTT CASSFGGPTTEAFF TRBV27 NA TRBJ1-1 medium-sized
TGTGCCAGCACCAACGGCGGGGGGAACACTGAAGCTTTCTTT CASTNGGGNTEAFF TRBV6-1 NA TRBJ1-1 medium-sized
TGTGCCAGCAGCCGAGTCGCGGCCCCGGCGGGGGAGCTGTTTTTT CASSRVAAPAGELFF TRBV12-3/TRBV12-4 NA TRBJ2-2 many
TGTGCCAGCAGGGATAGCGGGGGGAGAGAGACCCAGTACTTC CASRDSGGRETQYF TRBV6-2/TRBV6-3 TRBD2 TRBJ2-5 medium-sized
TGTGCCAGCAGCCGCAGGGGGGCGGGGGGAGAGACCCAGTACTTC CASSRRGAGGETQYF TRBV7-2 NA TRBJ2-5 NA
TGTGCCAGCAGTTTGGGTGGGGGGGCAAATACGCAGTATTTT CASSLGGGANTQYF TRBV12-3/TRBV12-4 NA TRBJ2-3 many
TGTGCCACCAGCAGAGAAGGGACAGCGGGAGCCTACGAGCAGTACTTC CATSREGTAGAYEQYF TRBV15 NA TRBJ2-7 many
TGTGCCAGCAGCCCCCGGACTAGTCTGTTCTTC CASSPRTSLFF TRBV7-2 TRBD2 TRBJ2-1 medium-sized
TGTGCCAGCAGTCAGGACAGGGGGACTGAAGCTTTCTTT CASSQDRGTEAFF TRBV6-1 TRBD1 TRBJ1-1 medium-sized
TGTGCCAGCAGCCAAGATTCTAGCGGATCCAAAAACATTCAGTACTTC CASSQDSSGSKNIQYF TRBV4-2 TRBD2 TRBJ2-4 few
TGTGCCAGCAGCGCCCGACAGGGGGCGATGAAAGAGACCCAGTACTTC CASSARQGAMKETQYF TRBV7-2 TRBD1 TRBJ2-5 medium-sized